This TCR beta chain was recorded in a study of blood T cells in healthy people across ages. Regarding the study as a whole: The long-lived group displayed more naive CD4+ cells, plus higher diversity, than the aged donors did.

PCR was performed a second time for roughly 7 to 11 cycles using a sample-barcoded 5' primer and a J-beta primer mix. TCRdb called the 5' RACE reads again in MiXCR, with one record for every CDR3 protein. The sample contains 850,000 to 1,300,000 distinct CDR3 sequences, around 43% of which appear only once. Comment on this clonotype: Its antigen is currently unknown.

The CDR3 is made up of 17 amino acids. The V gene's germline CDR1 is MGHRA and CDR2 YSYEKL. V was clipped by 1 base and J by 0 bases; unmatched bases: 8. The receptor comes from a woman in her sixties in good health. Sequencing used blood. This chain links TRBV4-1 with TRBJ2-7, with 8 bases aligning to TRBD1. The CDR3 protein is CASSQGPGQASSYEQYF. The CDR3 DNA sequence: TGCGCCAGCAGCCAAGGCCCGGGACAGGCGTCCTCCTACGAGCAGTACTTC.